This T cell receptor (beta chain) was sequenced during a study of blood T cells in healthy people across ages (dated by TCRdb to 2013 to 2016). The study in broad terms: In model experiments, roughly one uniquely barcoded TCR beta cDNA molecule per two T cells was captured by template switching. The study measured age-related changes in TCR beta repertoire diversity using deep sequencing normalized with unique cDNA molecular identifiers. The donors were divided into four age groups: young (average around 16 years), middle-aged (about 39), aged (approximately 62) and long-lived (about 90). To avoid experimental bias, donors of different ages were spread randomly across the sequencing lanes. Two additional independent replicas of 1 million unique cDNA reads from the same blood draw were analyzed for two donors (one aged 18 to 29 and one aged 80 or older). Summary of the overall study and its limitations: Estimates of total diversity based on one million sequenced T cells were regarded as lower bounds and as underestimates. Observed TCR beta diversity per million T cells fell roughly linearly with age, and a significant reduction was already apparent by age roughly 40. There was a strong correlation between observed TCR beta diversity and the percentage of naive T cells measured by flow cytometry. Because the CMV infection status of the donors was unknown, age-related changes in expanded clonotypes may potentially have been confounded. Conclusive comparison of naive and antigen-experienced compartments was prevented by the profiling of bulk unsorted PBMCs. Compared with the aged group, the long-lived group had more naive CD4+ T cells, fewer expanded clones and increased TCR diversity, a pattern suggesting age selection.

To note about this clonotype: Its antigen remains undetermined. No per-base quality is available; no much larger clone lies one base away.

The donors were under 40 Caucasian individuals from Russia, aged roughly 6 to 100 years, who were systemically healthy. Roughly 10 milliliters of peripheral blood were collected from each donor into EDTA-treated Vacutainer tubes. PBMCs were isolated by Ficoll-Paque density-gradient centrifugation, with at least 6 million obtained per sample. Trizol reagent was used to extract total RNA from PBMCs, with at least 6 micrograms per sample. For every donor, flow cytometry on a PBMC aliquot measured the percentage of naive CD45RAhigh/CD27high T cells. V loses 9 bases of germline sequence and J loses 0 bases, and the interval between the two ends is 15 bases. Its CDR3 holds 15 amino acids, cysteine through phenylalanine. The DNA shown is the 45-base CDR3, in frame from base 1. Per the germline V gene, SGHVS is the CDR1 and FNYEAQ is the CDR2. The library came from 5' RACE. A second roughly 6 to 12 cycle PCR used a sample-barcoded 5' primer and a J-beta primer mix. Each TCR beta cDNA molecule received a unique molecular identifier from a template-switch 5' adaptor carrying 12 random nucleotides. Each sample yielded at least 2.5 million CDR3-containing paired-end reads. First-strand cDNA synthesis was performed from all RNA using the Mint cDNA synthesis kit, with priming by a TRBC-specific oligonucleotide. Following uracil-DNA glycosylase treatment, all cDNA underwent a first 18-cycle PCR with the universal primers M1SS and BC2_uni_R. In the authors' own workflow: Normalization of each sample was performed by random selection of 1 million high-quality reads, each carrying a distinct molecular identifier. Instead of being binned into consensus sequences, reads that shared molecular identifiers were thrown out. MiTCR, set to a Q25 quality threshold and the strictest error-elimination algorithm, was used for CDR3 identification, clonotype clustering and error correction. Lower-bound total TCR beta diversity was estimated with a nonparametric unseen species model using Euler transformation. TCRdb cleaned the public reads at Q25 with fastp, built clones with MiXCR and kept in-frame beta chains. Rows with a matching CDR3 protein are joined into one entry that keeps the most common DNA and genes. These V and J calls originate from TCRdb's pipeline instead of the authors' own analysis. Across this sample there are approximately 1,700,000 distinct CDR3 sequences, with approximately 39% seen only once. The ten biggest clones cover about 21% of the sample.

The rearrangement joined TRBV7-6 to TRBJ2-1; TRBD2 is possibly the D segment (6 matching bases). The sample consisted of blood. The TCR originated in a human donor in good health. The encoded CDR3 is CARGPGLYSYNEQFF. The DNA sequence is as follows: TGTGCCAGGGGCCCGGGACTCTACTCCTACAATGAGCAGTTCTTC.